This T cell receptor beta chain was sequenced in a study of OX40 agonist ivuxolimab in advanced cancers. Study information: Ivuxolimab doses were 0.01, 0.1, 0.3, 1.5, 3 or 10 mg/kg every 2 weeks. General study results and limits: Expanded clones tended on average to be more numerous among CD8+ T cells than CD4+. At doses 0.1 to 3.0 mg/kg, CD4+ and CD8+ clones expanded.

This CDR3 spans 13 amino acids. Per germline, CDR1 SGHTA and CDR2 FQGTGA. The ends were cut back, 5 bases at V and 5 bases at J, with 11 bases in the middle. With regard to this clone: Its antigen is currently unknown.

Some clones are missing from TCRdb's copy, which holds only in-frame ones; the method was immunoSEQ multiplex PCR. Here the sample spans 90,000 or so clones, roughly 89% being singletons. The receptor was derived from an adult with an advanced solid tumor such as melanoma, head and neck, liver or kidney cancer. The sample consisted of CD4+ or CD8+ T cells sorted from blood, taken in a trial of the OX40 agonist ivuxolimab. This chain connects TRBV7-3 to TRBJ2-3; D unresolved. For the CDR3, the DNA is TGTGCCAGCAGCCCCTCCTCGGGAGATACGCAGTATTTT. Its protein is CASSPSSGDTQYF.